What follows are 25 T cell receptor beta chains derived from one specimen sequenced in a study of cytomegalovirus exposure and HLA in healthy donors. A multiplex PCR was run with 60 Vbeta primers and 13 Jbeta primers. The repertoire was sequenced with immunoSEQ multiplex PCR; TCRdb's copy has only in-frame clones and lacks some. Of about 150,000 clones detected, 72% appear once; the ten largest clones hold roughly 2%. Sequencing was performed on PBMCs. Receptors were obtained from a man aged 40-49 years in good health and CMV-seronegative.

This sequence joins TRBV6-1 and TRBJ1-2; the D is unclear. There are 12 residues in the CDR3. From germline, CDR1 is MNHNS and CDR2 SASEGT. V lost 1 base and J lost 4, with 4 bases in between. For the CDR3, the DNA is TGTGCCAGCAGTGAAGGGAGCTATGGCTACACCTTC. Translation: CASSEGSYGYTF.

In its sample, this clone was seen a few times. The chain joins TRBV18 to TRBJ2-1; D possibly corresponds to TRBD2 (6 bases). CDR1 KGHSH and CDR2 LQKENI come from the germline V gene. V lost 3 bases and J 3 bases, leaving 12 bases between the germline ends. CDR3 length: 15 residues. Here the CDR3 DNA reads TGTGCCAGCTCACCCTCGGTGCGGGGCTACAATGAGCAGTTCTTC. It is translated as CASSPSVRGYNEQFF.

The CDR3 region is CASSYGGSWYEQYF. CDR3 DNA: TGTGCCAGCAGTTACGGGGGGTCTTGGTACGAGCAGTACTTC. The chain recombines TRBV6-5 with TRBJ2-7; D perhaps matches TRBD2 (6 bases). The CDR3 covers 14 residues. The V gene's germline CDR1 is MNHEY and CDR2 SVGAGI. The V gene lost 2 bases and the J gene lost 4 bases, with 12 bases spanning the gap.

The rearrangement joins TRBV6-5 to TRBJ2-2; possibly TRBD1 for D (6 bases). Looked up from germline, CDR1 is MNHEY and CDR2 is SVGAGI. The V gene lost 6 bases and the J gene lost 4 bases, with 12 bases spanning the gap. The CDR3 spans 14 residues. Here the CDR3 DNA reads TGTGCCAGCAGGTCGGACAGAACCACCGGGGAGCTGTTTTTT. Protein product: CASRSDRTTGELFF.

The gene calls are TRBV27 and TRBJ1-2, with D maybe TRBD1 (5 bases). The germline gives CDR1 MNHEY, CDR2 SMNVEV (reference sequence). This CDR3 contains 13 residues. Trimming left V 6 bases short and J 2 bases short, with 10 bases between. The chain's CDR3 is CASSLRGNYGYTF. The CDR3 DNA reads TGTGCCAGCAGCCTAAGGGGCAACTATGGCTACACCTTC.

The chain recombines TRBV6-6 with TRBJ2-7; D is possibly TRBD1 (6 bases). The CDR3 contains 16 residues. Germline V gene sequence: CDR1 MNHNY, CDR2 SVGAGI (reference sequence). V was trimmed by 7 bases and J by 2 bases, leaving 21 bases between them. In DNA, the CDR3 is TGTGCCAGCAAATCTACCGACAGGCACCCCACCTACGAGCAGTACTTC. Translating gives CASKSTDRHPTYEQYF.

The V gene is TRBV4-1, the J gene TRBJ2-3; TRBD2 aligns across 11 bases. Germline V CDR1 and CDR2: MGHRA, YSYEKL. The V and J ends lost 5 bases and 2 bases, in that order; junction bases with no gene match: 9. The CDR3 extends over 17 amino acids. In nucleotides, the CDR3 is TGCGCCAGCAGCTGGCCCGGGACTAGCGGAGACACAGATACGCAGTATTTT. Protein sequence: CASSWPGTSGDTDTQYF.

This clone was detected once. The CDR3 is CASSQGDGGTGETQYF. DNA for the CDR3: TGTGCCAGCAGCCAAGGTGACGGGGGGACCGGTGAGACCCAGTACTTC. This sequence joins TRBV14 and TRBJ2-5; 7 nucleotides agree with TRBD2. CDR3 size: 16 residues. V lost 1 base, J lost 5 bases, and 10 bases stayed unmatched. The germline CDR1 and CDR2 sequences are SGHDN and FVKESK. The whole variable domain, remainder taken from reference TRBV14 and TRBJ2-5, is EAGVTQFPSHSVIEKGQTVTLRCDPISGHDNLYWYRRVMGKEIKFLLHFVKESKQDESGMPNNRFLAERTGGTYSTLKVQPAELEDSGVYFCASSQGDGGTGETQYFGPGTRLLVL.

This clone showed up just a few times. CDR3 amino acids: CASSLHTIYEQYF. CDR3 nucleotide sequence: TGTGCCAGCAGCTTACACACTATTTACGAGCAGTACTTC. The gene calls are TRBV7-9 and TRBJ2-5; no firm D call. The DNA end is a closer match to TRBJ2-7, so the J assignment may be wrong. CDR1 is SEHNR, CDR2 FQNEAQ, per germline (reference sequence). The CDR3 totals 13 residues.

This chain uses TRBV20-1 with TRBJ1-2, with no clear D. The V end was cut by 6 bases, the J end by 13 bases, with 18 bases between. The germline V gene has CDR1 DFQATT and CDR2 SNEGSKA (reference sequence). The CDR3 covers 11 residues. CDR3 in DNA: TGCAGTGCCACGGAGGGCAGAGGCCTCACCTTC. Translating it yields CSATEGRGLTF.

This clone occurred a few times. The chain has TRBV6-1 and TRBJ2-7; 11 nucleotides match TRBD2. The CDR3 extends over 14 amino acids. The germline V gene has CDR1 MNHNS and CDR2 SASEGT. The V segment lost 5 bases and the J segment 4 bases; nucleotides outside the gene matches: 4. The CDR3 loop is CASSIAGGEYEQYF. Written as DNA, the CDR3 is TGTGCCAGCAGTATAGCGGGGGGGGAATACGAGCAGTACTTC.

CDR3 sequence reads: CASSPGQGVGEQYF. As DNA, the CDR3 is TGCGCCAGCAGTCCGGGACAGGGGGTGGGGGAGCAGTACTTC. V usage is TRBV10-2 and J usage is TRBJ2-7, with 11 bases lining up with TRBD1. Germline lookup yields CDR1 WSHSY and CDR2 SAAADI. This CDR3 has 14 residues. After removal of 5 bases from V and 7 bases from J, the junction contained 7 bases not matched to a gene.

This clone was counted once. The V gene is TRBV2, the J gene TRBJ1-5, with D possibly TRBD1 on 6 matching bases. Germline CDR1 and CDR2: SNHLY and FYNNEI. Trimming shortened V by 6 bases and J by 3 bases, and 9 bases separated the two germline ends. This CDR3 has 13 residues. The CDR3 is CASSDRLNQPQHF. CDR3 DNA: TGTGCCAGCAGCGACAGGCTCAATCAGCCCCAGCATTTT.

This chain connects TRBV6-1 to TRBJ2-7; TRBD1 matches 7 bases. Germline assignment: CDR1 MNHNS and CDR2 SASEGT. The CDR3 is 15 residues long. V dropped 7 bases and J dropped 0; count of bases not matched to a gene: 9. CDR3 amino acids: CASMFSQGSSYEQYF. CDR3 in DNA: TGTGCCAGCATGTTTTCACAGGGGAGCTCCTACGAGCAGTACTTC.

This clone showed up just a few times. This sequence joins TRBV6-6 and TRBJ1-4; 10 bases line up with TRBD1. V was pared by 6 bases and J by 7 bases, with 5 bases of the junction left unmatched. The germline V gene has CDR1 MNHNY and CDR2 SVGAGI (reference sequence). The CDR3 totals 14 residues. CDR3 in amino acids: CASSLTGGAEKLFF. CDR3 sequence (DNA): TGTGCCAGCAGCCTGACAGGGGGCGCTGAAAAACTGTTTTTT.

The chain couples TRBV5-4 to TRBJ1-1; possible D gene TRBD1, 5 bases. Germline CDR1 and CDR2: SGHNT and YYREEE (reference sequence). The ends were cut back, 2 bases at V and 1 base at J, with 12 bases in the middle. The CDR3 length is 15 residues. As DNA, the CDR3 is TGTGCCAGCAGCTTAGGGGTCTACACGAACACTGAAGCTTTCTTT. Amino acid sequence: CASSLGVYTNTEAFF. The complete variable domain, with remaining parts taken from reference TRBV5-4 and TRBJ1-1, reads ETGVTQSPTHLIKTRGQQVTLRCSSQSGHNTVSWYQQALGQGPQFIFQYYREEENGRGNFPPRFSGLQFPNYSSELNVNALELDDSALYLCASSLGVYTNTEAFFGQGTRLTVV.

The chain carries TRBV7-2 and TRBJ2-7; TRBD2 agrees at 11 bases. The CDR3 consists of 15 residues. J lost 1 base, V lost 4 bases, and 3 bases had no gene match. CDR1 is SGHTA, CDR2 FQGNSA, per germline. This chain's CDR3 is CASSWGLAVSYEQYF. The DNA for the CDR3 is TGTGCCAGCAGCTGGGGACTAGCGGTTTCCTACGAGCAGTACTTC.

This chain joins TRBV27 and TRBJ2-7, with 11 bases fitting TRBD1. V was clipped by 0 bases and J by 6 bases; unmatched bases: 4. The CDR3 is made up of 15 amino acids. Germline V lookup: CDR1 MNHEY, CDR2 SMNVEV (reference sequence). This CDR3 is CASSLSQDRGREQYF. The CDR3 nucleotides read TGTGCCAGCAGTTTATCGCAGGACAGGGGGCGCGAGCAGTACTTC.

The V call is TRBV27, the J call TRBJ2-7; D ambiguous. CDR1 MNHEY and CDR2 SMNVEV come from the germline V gene (reference sequence). Deletions cut 7 bases from V and 1 base from J, with 11 bases between. The CDR3 spans 13 residues. The CDR3 nucleotides are TGTGCCAGCATGAGTGGTCGGTCCTACGAGCAGTACTTC. Protein product: CASMSGRSYEQYF.

In this sample, this clone turned up a few times. V is TRBV5-6 and J is TRBJ1-1; D ambiguous. V lost 2 bases and J 11 bases, leaving 13 bases between the germline ends. Per the germline V gene, CDR1 is SGHDT and CDR2 is YYEEEE. This CDR3 has 12 amino acids. CDR3 sequence: CASSFVSVEAFF. The CDR3 DNA reads TGTGCCAGCAGCTTCGTGAGCGTAGAGGCTTTCTTT. The variable domain in full, completed from reference TRBV5-6 and TRBJ1-1, reads DAGVTQSPTHLIKTRGQQVTLRCSPKSGHDTVSWYQQALGQGPQFIFQYYEEEERQRGNFPDRFSGHQFPNYSSELNVNALLLGDSALYLCASSFVSVEAFFGQGTRLTVV.

This rearrangement joins TRBV29-1 to TRBJ1-1; 11 nucleotides match TRBD1. CDR3 length: 15 amino acids. Germline V gene lookup returns CDR1 SQVTM and CDR2 ANQGSEA. Germline trimming cut 7 bases from V and 7 bases from J; bases unmatched to any gene: 14. The DNA for the CDR3 is TGCAGCGCCAGCCCCTCGGGACAGGGGGTGGGTGAAGCTTTCTTT. Amino acids: CSASPSGQGVGEAFF.

This clone has a single count. This CDR3 reads CASSQDSLQQGLRQPQHF. CDR3 bases: TGCGCCAGCAGCCAAGATTCGCTTCAACAGGGTCTACGGCAGCCCCAGCATTTT. This chain joins TRBV4-1 and TRBJ1-5; a possible D gene is TRBD1 (6 bases). CDR1 is MGHRA, CDR2 YSYEKL, per germline. Deletions cut 0 bases from V and 7 bases from J, with 22 bases between. The CDR3 covers 18 residues.

The V call is TRBV6-1, the J call TRBJ2-3; TRBD2 aligns across 13 bases. Trimming took 0 bases from V and 1 from J; bases not matched to a gene: 1. The germline V gene encodes CDR1 MNHNS and CDR2 SASEGT. The CDR3 covers 17 residues. The CDR3 protein is CASSEAGTSGGTDTQYF. CDR3 in DNA: TGTGCCAGCAGTGAAGCGGGGACTAGCGGGGGCACAGATACGCAGTATTTT.

The chain joins TRBV7-6 to TRBJ1-1; no clear D. Germline V CDR1 and CDR2: SGHVS, FNYEAQ. The ends were cut back, 1 base at V and 7 bases at J, with 7 bases in the middle. CDR3 length equals 12 residues. CDR3 nucleotide sequence: TGTGCCAGCAGCTTAGTGCGGGGTGAAGCTTTCTTT. Amino acid sequence: CASSLVRGEAFF.

This sequence joins TRBV18 and TRBJ1-5; D might be TRBD1 (5 bases). The V gene lost 2 bases and the J gene lost 9 bases, with 17 bases spanning the gap. Per germline, CDR1 KGHSH and CDR2 LQKENI. There are 15 residues in the CDR3. Here the CDR3 reads CASSPAGGPLWPQHF. The CDR3 nucleotides read TGTGCCAGCTCACCAGCCGGGGGTCCACTGTGGCCCCAGCATTTT. Complete variable domain (other parts from reference TRBV18 and TRBJ1-5): NAGVMQNPRHLVRRRGQEARLRCSPMKGHSHVYWYRQLPEEGLKFMVYLQKENIIDESGMPKERFSAEFPKEGPSILRIQQVVRGDSAAYFCASSPAGGPLWPQHFGDGTRLSIL.